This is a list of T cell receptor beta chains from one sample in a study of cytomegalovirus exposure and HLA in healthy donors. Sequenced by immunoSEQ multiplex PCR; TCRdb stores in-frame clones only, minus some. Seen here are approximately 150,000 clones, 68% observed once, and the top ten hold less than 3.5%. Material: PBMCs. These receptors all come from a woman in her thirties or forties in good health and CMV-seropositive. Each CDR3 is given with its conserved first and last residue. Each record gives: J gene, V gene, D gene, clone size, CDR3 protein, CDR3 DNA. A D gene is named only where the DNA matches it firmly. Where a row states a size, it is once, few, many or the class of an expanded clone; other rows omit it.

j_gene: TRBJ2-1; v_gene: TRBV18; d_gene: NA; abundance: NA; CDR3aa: CASSPAGAYNNEQFF; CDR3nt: TGTGCCAGCTCACCCGCGGGGGCATACAACAATGAGCAGTTCTTC
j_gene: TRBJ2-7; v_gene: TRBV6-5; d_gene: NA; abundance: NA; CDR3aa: CASSYSGEDYEQYF; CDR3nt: TGTGCCAGCAGTTACTCCGGGGAGGACTACGAGCAGTACTTC
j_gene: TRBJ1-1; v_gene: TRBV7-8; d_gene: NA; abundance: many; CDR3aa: CASSSGANRVEF; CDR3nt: TGTGCCAGCAGCTCAGGAGCAAACAGGGTCGAATTT
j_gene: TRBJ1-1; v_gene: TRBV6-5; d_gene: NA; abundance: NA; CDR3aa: CASSYQGPTEAFF; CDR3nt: TGTGCCAGCAGTTACCAGGGTCCCACTGAAGCTTTCTTT
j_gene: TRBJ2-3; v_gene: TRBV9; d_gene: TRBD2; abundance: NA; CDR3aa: CASSVTSGGPRMYF; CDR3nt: TGTGCCAGCAGCGTAACTAGCGGGGGCCCCCGTATGTATTTT
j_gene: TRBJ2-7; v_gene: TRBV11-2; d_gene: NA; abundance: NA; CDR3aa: CASSRLDFEGGPYEQYF; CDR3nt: TGTGCCAGCAGCCGCCTCGACTTTGAGGGAGGCCCCTACGAGCAGTACTTC
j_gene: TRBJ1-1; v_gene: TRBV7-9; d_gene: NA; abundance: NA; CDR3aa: CASSFEQIRVF; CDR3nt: TGTGCCAGCAGCTTTGAACAGATTCGTGTCTTT
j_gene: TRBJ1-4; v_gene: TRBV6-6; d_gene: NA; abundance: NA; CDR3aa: CASSFYRENEKLFF; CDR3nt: TGTGCCAGCAGTTTTTACCGAGAAAATGAAAAACTGTTTTTT
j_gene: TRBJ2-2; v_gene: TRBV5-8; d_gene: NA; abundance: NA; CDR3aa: CASSSGSAAGELFF; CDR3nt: TGTGCCAGCAGCTCCGGGAGCGCGGCCGGGGAGCTGTTTTTT
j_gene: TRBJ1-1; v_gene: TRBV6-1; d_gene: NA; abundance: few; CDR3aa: CASIRQDTEAFF; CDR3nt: TGTGCCAGCATTAGGCAGGACACTGAAGCTTTCTTT
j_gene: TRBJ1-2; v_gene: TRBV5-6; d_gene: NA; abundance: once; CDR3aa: CASSLITGNYGYTF; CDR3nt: TGTGCCAGCAGCTTGATAACGGGGAACTATGGCTACACCTTC
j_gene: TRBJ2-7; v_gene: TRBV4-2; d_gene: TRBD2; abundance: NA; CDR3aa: CASSESGTAYEQYF; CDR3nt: TGTGCCAGCAGCGAAAGCGGGACCGCCTACGAGCAGTACTTC
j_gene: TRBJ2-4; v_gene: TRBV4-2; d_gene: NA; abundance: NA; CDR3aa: CASSQDGESLAKNIQYF; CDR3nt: TGTGCCAGCAGCCAAGATGGGGAGAGTCTAGCCAAAAACATTCAGTACTTC
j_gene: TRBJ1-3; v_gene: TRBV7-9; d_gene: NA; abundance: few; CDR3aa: CASSDRGNTIYF; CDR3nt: TGTGCCAGCAGCGATAGAGGAAACACCATATATTTT
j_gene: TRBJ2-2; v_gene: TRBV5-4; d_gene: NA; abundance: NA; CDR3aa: CASSLVQGTGELFF; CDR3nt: TGTGCCAGCAGCTTGGTTCAGGGCACCGGGGAGCTGTTTTTT
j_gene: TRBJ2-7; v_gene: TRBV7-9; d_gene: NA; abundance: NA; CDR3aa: CASSLAWQDEQYF; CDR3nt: TGTGCCAGCAGCTTAGCCTGGCAGGACGAGCAGTACTTC
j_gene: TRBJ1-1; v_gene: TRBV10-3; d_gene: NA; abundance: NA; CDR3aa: CAISEGQPNTEAFF; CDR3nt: TGTGCCATCAGTGAGGGACAGCCGAACACTGAAGCTTTCTTT
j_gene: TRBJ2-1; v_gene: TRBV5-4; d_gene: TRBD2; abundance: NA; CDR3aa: CASSDLGGSSYNEQFF; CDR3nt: TGTGCCAGCAGCGACCTCGGCGGGAGCTCCTACAATGAGCAGTTCTTC
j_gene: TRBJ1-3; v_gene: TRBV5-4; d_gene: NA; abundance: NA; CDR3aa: CASSLQGLHTIYF; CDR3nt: TGTGCCAGCAGCCTCCAGGGATTACACACCATATATTTT
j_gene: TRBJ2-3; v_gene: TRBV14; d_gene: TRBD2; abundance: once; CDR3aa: CASSILATSTDTQYF; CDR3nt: TGTGCCAGCAGCATACTAGCGACAAGCACAGATACGCAGTATTTT
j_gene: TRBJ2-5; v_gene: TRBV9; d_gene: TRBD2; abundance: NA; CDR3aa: CASSVGTSGSLETQYF; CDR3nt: TGTGCCAGCAGCGTAGGGACTAGCGGGAGTTTGGAGACCCAGTACTTC
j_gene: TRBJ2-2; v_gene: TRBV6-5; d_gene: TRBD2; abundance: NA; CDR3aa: CASSYSGGANTGELFF; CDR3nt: TGTGCCAGCAGTTACTCCGGGGGGGCGAACACCGGGGAGCTGTTTTTT
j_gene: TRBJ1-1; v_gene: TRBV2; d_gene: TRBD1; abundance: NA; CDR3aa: CASSDPDRDEAFF; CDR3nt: TGTGCCAGCAGTGATCCGGACAGGGATGAAGCTTTCTTT
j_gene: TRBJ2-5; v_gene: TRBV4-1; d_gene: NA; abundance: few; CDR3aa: CASSQAQQVQETQYF; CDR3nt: TGCGCCAGCAGCCAAGCCCAACAGGTCCAAGAGACCCAGTACTTC
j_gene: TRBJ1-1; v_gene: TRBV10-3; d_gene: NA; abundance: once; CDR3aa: CAISPSQGRTLPEAFF; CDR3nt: TGTGCCATCAGTCCGTCTCAGGGGCGAACCCTACCCGAAGCTTTCTTT
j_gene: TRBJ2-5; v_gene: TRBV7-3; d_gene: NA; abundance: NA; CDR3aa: CASSLPPQETQYF; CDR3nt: TGTGCCAGCAGCTTACCCCCTCAAGAGACCCAGTACTTC
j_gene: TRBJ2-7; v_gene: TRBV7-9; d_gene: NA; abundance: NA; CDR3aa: CASSFQGRYEQYF; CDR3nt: TGTGCCAGCAGCTTTCAGGGGCGCTACGAGCAGTACTTC
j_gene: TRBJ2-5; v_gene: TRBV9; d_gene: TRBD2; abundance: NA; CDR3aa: CASSPGLAGPSISETQYF; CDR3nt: TGTGCCAGCAGCCCGGGACTAGCGGGACCTTCCATCTCAGAGACCCAGTACTTC